Following are 16 T cell receptor beta chains from one sample sequenced in a study of blood T cells in healthy people across ages. A second PCR, run for about 7 to 11 cycles, used a sample-barcoded 5' primer plus a J-beta primer mix. MiXCR, run by TCRdb on the 5' RACE reads, gives a single entry per CDR3 protein. Of fewer than 1,200,000 distinct CDR3 sequences detected, approximately 26% appear once; the ten largest clones hold approximately 0.75%. The sample also formed part of further work on T cells of mothers and their children.

Specimen: blood. These receptor sequences come from a girl aged 2-10 years in good health.

The V and J genes are TRBV7-6 and TRBJ2-5; TRBD2 agrees at 7 bases. This CDR3 is built from 17 residues. Germline trimming cut 5 bases from V and 1 base from J; bases unmatched to any gene: 13. Germline V gives CDR1 SGHVS, CDR2 FNYEAQ. The CDR3 bases are TGTGCCAGCAGCCAGCGGGCTAGCGGAGATGGCCAAGAGACCCAGTACTTC. Translation: CASSQRASGDGQETQYF.

This clonotype was recorded a few times. This sequence joins TRBV20-1 and TRBJ2-5, with D possibly TRBD2 on 5 matching bases. The DNA end favors TRBJ2-7, so the J call may be wrong. Germline V gives CDR1 DFQATT, CDR2 SNEGSKA (reference sequence). The CDR3 covers 15 residues. The CDR3 spells CSARDLERESYEQYF. DNA for the CDR3: TGCAGTGCTAGAGATCTCGAGAGGGAGAGCTACGAGCAGTACTTC.

This clonotype was counted only a few times. J is TRBJ1-2 and V is TRBV2, with D unresolved. There are 13 residues in the CDR3. The germline CDR1 and CDR2 sequences are SNHLY and FYNNEI. Trimming cost V 2 bases and J 7 bases, with 11 bases left between them. CDR3 sequence (DNA): TGTGCCAGCAGTGAATTGGTTACCAGTGGCTACACCTTC. Translated: CASSELVTSGYTF.

This clonotype has just a few counts. This chain links TRBV5-4 with TRBJ2-1, with TRBD2 matching 12 bases. Germline CDR1 is SGHNT and CDR2 is YYREEE (reference sequence). The CDR3 is made up of 15 amino acids. J lost 7 bases, V lost 5 bases, and 7 bases had no gene match. The DNA of the CDR3 is TGTGCCAGCAGACCTAGCGGGGGGGGTAGGAATGAGCAGTTCTTC. Translated: CASRPSGGGRNEQFF. The whole variable domain, remainder taken from reference TRBV5-4 and TRBJ2-1, is ETGVTQSPTHLIKTRGQQVTLRCSSQSGHNTVSWYQQALGQGPQFIFQYYREEENGRGNFPPRFSGLQFPNYSSELNVNALELDDSALYLCASRPSGGGRNEQFFGPGTRLTVL.

This chain links TRBV11-1 with TRBJ2-5, with 10 bases identical to TRBD2. The last part of the DNA fits TRBJ2-1 better; the J call may be wrong. Germline lookup yields CDR1 SGHAT and CDR2 FQDESV (reference sequence). The CDR3 extends over 13 amino acids. The CDR3 region has the DNA TGTGCCAGCAGGTCTAGCGGGAGTCGGGAGCAGTTCTTC. Translation: CASRSSGSREQFF.

The chain links TRBV6-2 or TRBV6-3 to TRBJ2-5; D is possibly TRBD2 (5 bases). The CDR3 totals 17 residues. V dropped 6 bases and J dropped 0 bases, with 20 bases sitting between them. Germline V CDR1 and CDR2: MNHEY, SVGEGT. CDR3 sequence: CASRGRVTRGYQETQYF. For the CDR3, the DNA is TGTGCCAGCAGAGGTAGGGTGACGAGAGGGTACCAAGAGACCCAGTACTTC.

Only a few counts were recorded for this clonotype. The rearrangement joins TRBV20-1 to TRBJ2-7; 9 positions match TRBD2. This CDR3 region has 15 residues. Germline CDR1 is DFQATT and CDR2 is SNEGSKA (reference sequence). Germline trimming cut 0 bases from V and 2 bases from J; bases unmatched to any gene: 5. Here the CDR3 DNA reads TGCAGTGCTAGAGATCCACTAGCGGGTCCCTACGAGCAGTACTTC. This gives the protein CSARDPLAGPYEQYF.

The rearrangement links TRBV20-1 to TRBJ2-1, with D perhaps matching TRBD1 or TRBD2 (6 bases each). From germline, CDR1 is DFQATT and CDR2 SNEGSKA (reference sequence). The CDR3 loop spans 14 amino acids. V lost 5 bases and J lost 1, with 12 bases in between. For the CDR3, the DNA is TGCAGTGCTCAGCAGGGGACTTCCTACAATGAGCAGTTCTTC. This gives the protein CSAQQGTSYNEQFF.

This rearrangement joins TRBV11-2 to TRBJ2-1; D may be TRBD1 (5 bases). With 3 bases removed from V and 5 bases from J, the gap between germline ends came to 14 bases. The CDR3 covers 15 residues. Per germline, CDR1 SGHAT and CDR2 FQNNGV. Here the CDR3 reads CASSLISTANNEQFF. CDR3 nucleotide sequence: TGTGCCAGCAGCTTGATTTCGACAGCGAACAATGAGCAGTTCTTC.

This clonotype turned up a few times. The chain has TRBV29-1 and TRBJ2-2; D gene uncertain. Looked up from germline, CDR1 is SQVTM and CDR2 is ANQGSEA. Trimming took off 1 base at V and 7 bases at J, with 7 bases between the two ends. The CDR3 has 12 amino acids. CDR3 bases: TGCAGCGTTGAAGTGGGGATCGGGGAGCTGTTTTTT. Amino acid sequence: CSVEVGIGELFF.

This clonotype was seen a handful of times. The rearrangement joins TRBV18 to TRBJ2-5, with TRBD1 identical over 9 bases. The J call may be faulty, since TRBJ2-1 better matches the DNA end. CDR1 and CDR2 (germline): KGHSH, LQKENI. CDR3 length: 15 amino acids. The CDR3 region has the DNA TGTGCCAGCTCAGGGCGACAGGGGGCCTACAATGAGCAGTTCTTC. Protein sequence: CASSGRQGAYNEQFF.

The sample holds many counts of this clonotype. The gene calls are TRBV18 and TRBJ2-5; D is unresolved. The end of the DNA fits TRBJ2-7 better, so the J call may be wrong. The CDR3 loop spans 13 amino acids. CDR1 is KGHSH, CDR2 LQKENI, per germline. In DNA form, the CDR3 reads TGTGCCAGCTCACCAACGTCGTTCGACGAGCAGTACTTC. The encoded protein is CASSPTSFDEQYF.

This clonotype appeared a few times. The chain is built from TRBV2 and TRBJ1-6, with D unresolved. Germline assignment: CDR1 SNHLY and CDR2 FYNNEI. The CDR3 is 13 amino acids. Trimming shortened V by 1 base and J by 10 bases, and 8 bases separated the two germline ends. CDR3 nucleotides: TGTGCCAGCAGTGAAGAGACGGAATCACCCCTCCACTTT. Translated: CASSEETESPLHF.

About this clonotype: The junction and the germline gene differ at one end; a read error may be behind it. The chain has TRBV11-2 and TRBJ2-7; D is perhaps TRBD1 (6 bases). The CDR3 runs to 15 residues. Germline V lookup: CDR1 SGHAT, CDR2 FQNNGV. CDR3 sequence (DNA): TGTGCCAGCAGCTACATGGCAGGGGTTGACTACGAGCAATACTTC. It codes for CASSYMAGVDYEQYF. Supplemented by reference TRBV11-2 and TRBJ2-7, the full variable domain reads EAGVAQSPRYKIIEKRQSVAFWCNPISGHATLYWYQQILGQGPKLLIQFQNNGVVDDSQLPKDRFSAERLKGVDSTLKIQPAKLEDSAVYLCASSYMAGVDYEQYFGPGTRLTVT.

This clonotype occurred a few times. This sequence may be a read error, since a much larger clone differs from it by one base. V is TRBV9 and J is TRBJ2-3; D possibly uses TRBD1 or TRBD2 (5 bases each). There are 14 residues in the CDR3. Trimming left V 0 bases short and J 2 bases short, with 7 bases between. Germline V gene sequence: CDR1 SGDLS, CDR2 YYNGEE. The CDR3 DNA reads as TGTGCCAGCAGCGTAGGGGACCCCACAGATACGCAGTATTTT. Translation: CASSVGDPTDTQYF.

J is TRBJ1-1 and V is TRBV7-8; D is ambiguous. CDR3 size: 14 residues. V gave up 1 base and J gave up 0 bases, with 6 bases separating them. Germline V gene data show CDR1 as SGHVS and CDR2 as FQNEAQ. DNA for the CDR3: TGTGCCAGCAGCTTAGAGCTTCTGAACACTGAAGCTTTCTTT. Its translation is CASSLELLNTEAFF. Filled out from reference TRBV7-8 and TRBJ1-1, the complete variable domain reads GAGVSQSPRYKVAKRGQDVALRCDPISGHVSLFWYQQALGQGPEFLTYFQNEAQLDKSGLPSDRFFAERPEGSVSTLKIQRTQQEDSAVYLCASSLELLNTEAFFGQGTRLTVV.